These T cell receptor beta chains were read from a single sample in a study of blood T cell repertoires in COVID-19. Clones were read by immunoSEQ multiplex PCR, and TCRdb kept only the in-frame ones, dropping some. The data show some 300,000 clones, more than 85% seen once. Source material: PBMCs or T cells enriched from blood (not recorded which). The receptors stem from a woman in her thirties who had been exposed to COVID-19. CDR3s include the opening cysteine and the closing phenylalanine or tryptophan. The D gene is left open where the match is weak. Size tells how often a clone was seen (once, few, many) or the class of an expanded clone, and some rows leave it out.

J gene | D gene | clone size | V gene | CDR3 DNA | CDR3 protein
TRBJ2-1 | . | . | TRBV3-1/TRBV3-2 | TGTGCCAGCAGCCAACGAGGAACCCAAAGAGACCCGAAGGCCTACAATGAGCAGTTCTTC | CASSQRGTQRDPKAYNEQFF
TRBJ2-1 | . | . | TRBV19 | TGTGCCAGTAGTCTGTTGAGGGACTCCTACAATGAGCAGTTCTTC | CASSLLRDSYNEQFF
TRBJ1-2 | TRBD1 | . | TRBV3-1/TRBV3-2 | TGTGCCAGCACCTCGGGACAGGGGGGATCCGGCTATGGCTACACCTTC | CASTSGQGGSGYGYTF
TRBJ1-1 | . | . | TRBV6-6 | TGTGCCAGCAGTCCTCGAGGAGATCGGCCGCGCCAAACTGAAGCTTTCTTT | CASSPRGDRPRQTEAFF
TRBJ2-7 | TRBD1 | once | TRBV5-1 | TGCGCCAGCAGCTCCCGACAGGGACAGGACGAGCAGTACTTC | CASSSRQGQDEQYF
TRBJ1-1 | . | . | TRBV29-1 | TGCAGCGTTTTAGACAGATTAATGAACACTGAAGCTTTCTTT | CSVLDRLMNTEAFF
TRBJ1-5 | TRBD1 | once | TRBV19 | TGTGCCAGTACAGGGGGTGATCAGCCCCAGCATTTT | CASTGGDQPQHF
TRBJ2-1 | TRBD2 | . | TRBV7-9 | TGTGCCAGCAGCTTAATCAGCGGGGGGGCCAGTGAGCAGTTCTTC | CASSLISGGASEQFF
TRBJ2-7 | . | once | TRBV5-5 | TGTGCCAGCAGCTTTTGGGCAGGGGACGAGCAGTACTTC | CASSFWAGDEQYF
TRBJ2-3 | . | . | TRBV19 | TGTGCCAGTAGTATCAATCGGGCAGATACGCAGTATTTT | CASSINRADTQYF
TRBJ2-7 | TRBD1 | once | TRBV27 | TGTGCCAGCAGTTTAAGGACAGGGGCCTCCGAGCAGTACTTC | CASSLRTGASEQYF
TRBJ2-1 | TRBD2 | . | TRBV3-1/TRBV3-2 | TGTGCCAGCAGCCGAATAGGGACTAGCGAGATCTTC | CASSRIGTSEIF
TRBJ1-4 | . | . | TRBV4-2 | TGTGCCAGCAGCCAAATAACAGGGTCTTATGAAAAACTGTTTTTT | CASSQITGSYEKLFF
TRBJ1-5 | . | once | TRBV6-2/TRBV6-3 | TGTGCCAGCAGCTCTCCGGGACTATATAGCAATCAGCCCCAGCATTTT | CASSSPGLYSNQPQHF
TRBJ1-6 | . | . | TRBV27 | TGTGCCAGCAGTTCGACCCCGGGAGCGAATTCACCCCTCCACTTT | CASSSTPGANSPLHF
TRBJ1-2 | TRBD1 | . | TRBV19 | TGTGCAAGTATCGCAGGGGGAAACTATGGCTACACCTTC | CASIAGGNYGYTF
TRBJ2-5 | . | . | TRBV19 | TGTGCCAGTAGTACGCTACAGGGCGCTCCGGAGACCCAGTACTTC | CASSTLQGAPETQYF
TRBJ1-6 | TRBD1 | . | TRBV7-3 | TGTGCCAGCAGCATAACAGGGGGCGGTTCACCCCTCCACTTT | CASSITGGGSPLHF